Listed here is a single T cell receptor (beta chain). This entry is derived from a study of blood T cell repertoires in COVID-19. Across the study: From T cells, B-cell-depleted T cells, or PBMCs came the material, which was cDNA or gDNA.

TCRdb's copy holds only in-frame clones and misses some; the assay was immunoSEQ multiplex PCR. Here the sample spans some 97,000 clones, roughly 92% being singletons. The CDR3 sequence is 15 residues long. V gave up 5 bases and J gave up 8 bases; unmatched junction bases: 10. Germline loops: CDR1 SGHRS, CDR2 YFSETQ. The sample taken for sequencing was peripheral blood. The chain combines TRBV5-1 with TRBJ1-5; TRBD1 matches at 10 bases. The receptor was isolated from a man between 45 and 60 years old with active COVID-19. The CDR3 region is CASSKGTGAREPQHF. For the CDR3, the DNA is TGCGCCAGCAGTAAAGGGACAGGGGCAAGGGAGCCCCAGCATTTT.